This T cell receptor beta chain appears in the sequencing data of a study of cytomegalovirus exposure and HLA in healthy donors. General study points: Excluded were some V segments that proved indistinguishable, including TRBV6-2 and TRBV6-3.

Turning to this clone: Its antigen remains unknown.

Amplification used 60 Vbeta primers and 13 Jbeta primers. The table came from immunoSEQ multiplex PCR; TCRdb's copy has only in-frame clones and leaves some out. The profile shows about 140,000 clones, about 78% of them singletons. The CDR3 runs to 13 residues. In germline, CDR1 is WNHNN, CDR2 SYGVQD (reference sequence). V was clipped by 0 bases and J by 15 bases; unmatched bases: 5. Sequenced input: PBMCs. This sequence joins TRBV10-1 and TRBJ2-1; 10 bases are a match to TRBD2. The TCR originated in a man between 50 and 59 years old in good health and CMV-seropositive. DNA of the CDR3: TGCGCCAGCAGTGAGTCCCTAGCGGGGGATCGGTTCTTC. This translates into CASSESLAGDRFF.